These 30 T cell receptor beta chains came from one sample sequenced in a study of blood T cell repertoires in COVID-19. Profiling relied on immunoSEQ multiplex PCR, and the TCRdb table lists in-frame clones only, not all of them. The top ten clones hold about 0.65% of a sample with approximately 470,000 clones, around 90% of them seen once. The sample taken for sequencing was PBMCs or T cells enriched from blood (not recorded which). The receptors were gathered from a woman between 18 and 30 years old who had recovered from COVID-19.

The chain uses TRBV9 and TRBJ1-2; tentatively, D is TRBD1 (5 bases). Trimming stripped 3 bases from V and 4 bases from J, with 22 bases between. The CDR3 is 17 residues long. Germline V gene sequence: CDR1 SGDLS, CDR2 YYNGEE. The CDR3 DNA sequence: TGTGCCAGCAGCGCCCTCACTGGGGCAGGGTCCACCTATGGCTACACCTTC. It encodes CASSALTGAGSTYGYTF.

This chain joins TRBV7-6 and TRBJ2-5; weak D call: TRBD2 (7 bases). The CDR3 totals 15 residues. The germline V and J ends were trimmed by 1 base and 5 bases, with 14 bases remaining between them. Germline V gene lookup returns CDR1 SGHVS and CDR2 FNYEAQ. CDR3 loop: CASSLEGEGWETQYF. The CDR3, as DNA: TGTGCCAGCAGCTTAGAGGGGGAGGGGTGGGAGACCCAGTACTTC. The variable domain in full, with the rest retrieved from reference TRBV7-6 and TRBJ2-5, is GAGVSQSPRYKVTKRGQDVALRCDPISGHVSLYWYRQALGQGPEFLTYFNYEAQQDKSGLPNDRFSAERPEGSISTLTIQRTEQRDSAMYRCASSLEGEGWETQYFGPGTRLLVL.

The V call is TRBV19, the J call TRBJ2-1; TRBD2 agrees at 7 bases. The V and J ends lost 6 bases and 7 bases, in that order; junction bases with no gene match: 6. The germline V gene has CDR1 LNHDA and CDR2 SQIVND (reference sequence). This CDR3 is built from 13 residues. CDR3 nucleotide sequence: TGTGCCAGTAGGCCCCCCGGGAGGAATGAGCAGTTCTTC. Amino acid sequence: CASRPPGRNEQFF.

The chain combines TRBV7-6 with TRBJ1-1, with a possible D match to TRBD1 (5 bases). Germline V gene sequence: CDR1 SGHVS, CDR2 FNYEAQ. With 3 bases removed from V and 4 bases from J, the gap between germline ends came to 9 bases. The CDR3 has 13 residues. CDR3 amino acids: CASSLGGLTEAFF. The CDR3 DNA reads TGTGCCAGCAGCTTGGGGGGTCTCACTGAAGCTTTCTTT.

The V call is TRBV6-1, the J call TRBJ2-2; D is unresolved. Germline V gene data show CDR1 as MNHNS and CDR2 as SASEGT. With 3 bases removed from V and 7 bases from J, the gap between germline ends came to 9 bases. The CDR3 is 13 amino acids. The CDR3 loop reads CASSDREDGELFF. CDR3 coding DNA: TGTGCCAGCAGTGACCGCGAAGACGGGGAGCTGTTTTTT.

The chain employs TRBV5-1 and TRBJ2-5; the match to TRBD2 covers 10 bases. V shed 3 bases, J shed 3 bases, and the junction held 11 bases outside the gene matches. The germline V gene has CDR1 SGHRS and CDR2 YFSETQ. The CDR3 length is 17 residues. CDR3 in DNA: TGCGCCAGCAGCTCGTCGAGCGGGGGGGACAGAGAAGAGACCCAGTACTTC. Residues: CASSSSSGGDREETQYF.

This chain links TRBV5-1 with TRBJ2-3, with D perhaps matching TRBD2 (5 bases). This CDR3 is 14 amino acids long. The V and J ends lost 1 base and 4 bases respectively, with 10 bases between them. Per germline, CDR1 SGHRS and CDR2 YFSETQ. The CDR3 DNA sequence: TGCGCCAGCAGCTTGTCAAGCGGCGCAGATACGCAGTATTTT. It codes for CASSLSSGADTQYF. Combining the CDR3 with reference TRBV5-1 and TRBJ2-3 gives the whole variable domain KAGVTQTPRYLIKTRGQQVTLSCSPISGHRSVSWYQQTPGQGLQFLFEYFSETQRNKGNFPGRFSGRQFSNSRSEMNVSTLELGDSALYLCASSLSSGADTQYFGPGTRLTVL.

This clone is a singleton in its sample. This chain uses TRBV5-6 with TRBJ1-2; D might be TRBD1 (6 bases). The germline V gene encodes CDR1 SGHDT and CDR2 YYEEEE. V lost 4 bases, J lost 0 bases, and 16 bases lay in between. The CDR3 loop spans 16 amino acids. As DNA, the CDR3 is TGTGCCAGCAGCCTTGGGACAAATACACCTAACTATGGCTACACCTTC. Translating it yields CASSLGTNTPNYGYTF.

The CDR3 reads CASSLDKGNQPQHF. The CDR3, as DNA: TGTGCCAGCAGTTTGGACAAGGGCAATCAGCCCCAGCATTTT. The genes are TRBV6-6 and TRBJ1-5; a possible D gene is TRBD1 (5 bases). This CDR3 has 14 amino acids. Trimming shortened V by 4 bases and J by 2 bases, and 9 bases separated the two germline ends. In germline, CDR1 is MNHNY, CDR2 SVGAGI (reference sequence).

The CDR3 is CASSVAEGTSNQPQHF. The DNA of the CDR3 is TGTGCCAGCAGCGTAGCGGAGGGAACAAGCAATCAGCCCCAGCATTTT. The rearrangement joins TRBV9 to TRBJ1-5; D is uncertain. Germline values: CDR1 SGDLS, CDR2 YYNGEE. Trimming left V 0 bases short and J 1 base short, with 11 bases between. The CDR3 spans 16 residues.

The CDR3 coding sequence is TGTGCCAGTAGTCCCGGACTAGCTGATACGCAGTATTTT. It yields the protein CASSPGLADTQYF. The rearrangement joins TRBV19 to TRBJ2-3; 8 bases map to TRBD2. CDR1 and CDR2 from the germline V gene are LNHDA and SQIVND (reference sequence). Trimming took 5 bases from V and 6 from J; bases not matched to a gene: 4. The CDR3 contains 13 residues.

This rearrangement joins TRBV27 to TRBJ2-5; D is perhaps TRBD1 (6 bases). With 1 base removed from V and 0 bases from J, the gap between germline ends came to 15 bases. The germline V gene encodes CDR1 MNHEY and CDR2 SMNVEV (reference sequence). This CDR3 contains 17 residues. This CDR3 is CASSLFRGTPYQETQYF. The CDR3 DNA reads as TGTGCCAGCAGTTTATTTCGAGGGACACCCTACCAAGAGACCCAGTACTTC.

This clone appeared a few times. V is TRBV5-1 and J is TRBJ1-4, with TRBD1 as a possible D gene (6 bases). The CDR3 is 15 residues long. Germline lookup yields CDR1 SGHRS and CDR2 YFSETQ. The ends were cut back, 0 bases at V and 4 bases at J, with 10 bases in the middle. The CDR3 loop reads CASSLGGGGNEKLFF. CDR3 sequence (DNA): TGCGCCAGCAGCTTGGGCGGGGGCGGTAATGAAAAACTGTTTTTT.

V gene TRBV23-1 combines with J gene TRBJ2-7, with D hard to call. TRBV23-1 is an ORF for which the function is uncertain. Deletions cut 2 bases from V and 2 bases from J, with 7 bases between. This CDR3 has 13 amino acids. As DNA, the CDR3 is TGCGCCAGCAGTCAAGCGGAAACCTACGAGCAGTACTTC. It is translated as CASSQAETYEQYF.

The chain recombines TRBV19 with TRBJ2-2; the match to TRBD1 covers 7 bases. Germline trimming cut 6 bases from V and 4 bases from J; bases unmatched to any gene: 5. Germline V gene sequence: CDR1 LNHDA, CDR2 SQIVND (reference sequence). This CDR3 has 14 residues. DNA of the CDR3: TGTGCCAGTAGGAACAGGGGTGGCACCGGGGAGCTGTTTTTT. Protein product: CASRNRGGTGELFF.

The chain couples TRBV28 to TRBJ1-5, with TRBD1 matching over 9 bases. Germline trimming cut 4 bases from V and 5 bases from J; bases unmatched to any gene: 6. The CDR3 contains 15 residues. Looked up from germline, CDR1 is MDHEN and CDR2 is SYDVKM. The CDR3, as DNA: TGTGCCAGCAGTTCCGCCGGGACAGGGTATCAGCCCCAGCATTTT. Protein product: CASSSAGTGYQPQHF.

The rearrangement links TRBV10-2 to TRBJ2-1, with a tentative D call TRBD2 (6 bases). CDR3 size: 16 residues. Germline CDR1 reads WSHSY; CDR2 reads SAAADI. The V end was cut by 5 bases, the J end by 4 bases, with 18 bases between. The CDR3 bases are TGCGCCAGCAGTTTTAGCGGTGGGCCCAATTACAATGAGCAGTTCTTC. It yields the protein CASSFSGGPNYNEQFF.

V and J are TRBV20-1 and TRBJ1-6, with D uncertain. Germline V gene data show CDR1 as DFQATT and CDR2 as SNEGSKA (reference sequence). Trimming took off 3 bases at V and 4 bases at J, with 13 bases between the two ends. This CDR3 is built from 15 residues. CDR3 residues: CSASAPRLYNSPLHF. The CDR3 region has the DNA TGCAGTGCTAGTGCACCGCGACTTTATAATTCACCCCTCCACTTT.

The chain employs TRBV18 and TRBJ1-5, with D possibly TRBD1 on 5 matching bases. V lost 3 bases, J lost 4 bases, and 10 bases lay in between. The CDR3 runs 14 residues. Germline loops: CDR1 KGHSH, CDR2 LQKENI. CDR3 loop: CASSPLTDNQPQHF. The CDR3, as DNA: TGTGCCAGCTCACCTCTGACAGATAATCAGCCCCAGCATTTT.

The V gene is TRBV21-1, the J gene TRBJ1-5; the DNA was not used to check the table's D call, TRBD1. TRBV21-1 represents a pseudogene. This CDR3 region has 16 residues. The CDR3 sequence: CASSIRTGFEDQPQHF. The CDR3 DNA reads as TGTGCCAGCAGCATCCGGACAGGATTTGAAGATCAGCCCCAGCATTTT.

J is TRBJ1-1 and V is TRBV10-3; D is uncertain. V shed 0 bases and J shed 1 base, with 6 bases lying between them. CDR1 is ENHRY and CDR2 is SYGVKD in the germline V gene. This CDR3 is built from 14 residues. CDR3 bases: TGTGCCATCAGTGAGTCGAGTTGGAACACTGAAGCTTTCTTT. This gives the protein CAISESSWNTEAFF.

The chain couples TRBV21-1 to TRBJ2-7; whether TRBD1, the table's D call, matches the DNA was not checked. TRBV21-1 is deemed a pseudogene. The CDR3 is made up of 15 amino acids. CDR3 region: CASLEGQRQPYEQYF. In DNA form, the CDR3 reads TGTGCCAGCTTAGAGGGACAGCGCCAACCCTACGAGCAGTACTTC.

The V call is TRBV11-1, the J call TRBJ2-7; 13 bases are shared with TRBD2. CDR3 length: 16 amino acids. V was pared by 2 bases and J by 5 bases, with 6 bases of the junction left unmatched. Germline CDR1 and CDR2: SGHAT and FQDESV (reference sequence). The CDR3 loop reads CASSLRGLAGQDEQYF. As DNA, the CDR3 is TGTGCCAGCAGCTTACGGGGACTAGCGGGGCAGGACGAGCAGTACTTC.

The V and J genes are TRBV19 and TRBJ1-5; 7 positions match TRBD1. CDR3 length equals 14 residues. Looked up from germline, CDR1 is LNHDA and CDR2 is SQIVND (reference sequence). After removal of 5 bases from V and 3 bases from J, the junction contained 4 bases not matched to a gene. The CDR3 loop is CASSWTGLNQPQHF. The DNA of the CDR3 is TGTGCCAGTAGTTGGACAGGACTCAATCAGCCCCAGCATTTT.

This chain joins TRBV7-8 and TRBJ2-7; possible D gene TRBD1, 6 bases. Germline loops: CDR1 SGHVS, CDR2 FQNEAQ. CDR3 length equals 14 residues. V was trimmed by 1 base and J by 6 bases, leaving 13 bases between them. The CDR3 DNA is TGTGCCAGCAGCTTAGGGGCAGGGGTGGTCGAGCAGTACTTC. It codes for CASSLGAGVVEQYF.

The rearrangement joins TRBV30 to TRBJ2-7, with TRBD1 identical over 8 bases. The CDR3 sequence is 15 residues long. Germline-derived CDR1 and CDR2 are GTSNPN and SVGIG (reference sequence). With 3 bases clipped from V and 5 bases from J, the junction kept 12 bases outside the gene matches. This CDR3 reads CAWSRMDRDGDEQYF. DNA for the CDR3: TGTGCCTGGAGCCGGATGGACAGGGACGGGGACGAGCAGTACTTC.

The gene calls are TRBV4-1 and TRBJ2-5; 13 bases align to TRBD2. The germline gives CDR1 MGHRA, CDR2 YSYEKL. V dropped 3 bases and J dropped 9; count of bases not matched to a gene: 10. The CDR3 is 16 amino acids. CDR3 in DNA: TGCGCCAGCAGCCAGGGTCCGGGACTAGCGGGATGGGCCCAGTACTTC. Translating gives CASSQGPGLAGWAQYF.

The chain recombines TRBV5-6 with TRBJ2-3, with 7 bases that match TRBD1. Germline V lookup: CDR1 SGHDT, CDR2 YYEEEE. Germline trimming cut 2 bases from V and 6 bases from J; bases unmatched to any gene: 3. The CDR3 runs 13 residues. The CDR3 reads CASSLGGSDTQYF. In DNA, the CDR3 is TGTGCCAGCAGCTTAGGGGGCTCGGATACGCAGTATTTT.

This clone was detected only once. The identical CDR3 is also encoded by other nucleotide sequences in the sample. This chain joins TRBV5-1 and TRBJ2-3, with 10 bases matching TRBD1. CDR1 is SGHRS and CDR2 is YFSETQ in the germline V gene. The length of the CDR3 is 19 residues. J lost 2 bases, V lost 3 bases, and 15 bases had no gene match. CDR3 bases: TGCGCCAGCAGCTGGGGCGGACAGGGGGGGGGTGGTGACACAGATACGCAGTATTTT. Its protein product is CASSWGGQGGGGDTDTQYF.

The genes are TRBV11-2 and TRBJ2-3; 7 bases fit TRBD2. V shed 4 bases, J shed 2 bases, and the junction held 6 bases outside the gene matches. The CDR3 loop spans 15 amino acids. Germline V CDR1 and CDR2: SGHAT, FQNNGV. The CDR3 DNA reads TGTGCCAGCAGCTCAGCGGGGTTAGTCACAGATACGCAGTATTTT. Translation: CASSSAGLVTDTQYF.